A selection of T cell receptor beta chains follows, all from one sample in a study of human T cells and chemical hapten exposure. Via MiXCR, TCRdb re-called the RACE reads, giving one row per CDR3 protein. There are about 250,000 distinct CDR3 sequences in the sample; roughly 8% occur only once, and about 1.2% lies in the top ten. The sequenced sample was whole blood, obtained in connection with sensitization to the hapten diphenylcyclopropenone (DPC). The receptors come from a man aged 18 to 29 with alopecia areata. Some clones in this sample may be carry-over from other donors' samples. The CDR3 runs from the conserved cysteine through the conserved F or W. Each record gives: CDR3 length, clone size, V gene, D gene, J gene, CDR3 protein, CDR3 DNA. The D gene is left open where the match is weak. Expanded clones are given a class, and other clones once, few, many or no size at all.

cdr3_length: 17
clone_size: -
v_call: TRBV6-6
d_call: -
j_call: TRBJ1-2
cdr3_aa: CASSYWVAGRGYYGYTF
cdr3_nt: TGTGCCAGCAGTTACTGGGTGGCGGGCAGGGGCTACTATGGCTACACCTTC

cdr3_length: 16
clone_size: many
v_call: TRBV4-3
d_call: -
j_call: TRBJ1-6
cdr3_aa: CASSQAGRSRSEPLHF
cdr3_nt: TGCGCCAGCAGCCAAGCCGGCAGGTCCAGGAGTGAACCCCTCCACTTT

cdr3_length: 12
clone_size: few
v_call: TRBV6-1
d_call: -
j_call: TRBJ1-2
cdr3_aa: CASAAGYYGYTF
cdr3_nt: TGTGCCAGCGCGGCCGGATACTATGGCTACACCTTC

cdr3_length: 15
clone_size: -
v_call: TRBV12-3/TRBV12-4
d_call: -
j_call: TRBJ2-3
cdr3_aa: CASRTGTPSTDTQYF
cdr3_nt: TGTGCCAGCAGGACCGGGACTCCTAGCACAGATACGCAGTATTTT

cdr3_length: 11
clone_size: few
v_call: TRBV5-1
d_call: -
j_call: TRBJ2-2
cdr3_aa: CASSFIGELFF
cdr3_nt: TGCGCCAGCAGCTTCATAGGGGAGCTGTTTTTT

cdr3_length: 14
clone_size: few
v_call: TRBV4-3
d_call: TRBD1
j_call: TRBJ2-7
cdr3_aa: CASSRNRGWYEQYF
cdr3_nt: TGCGCCAGCAGCCGAAACAGGGGTTGGTACGAGCAGTACTTC

cdr3_length: 16
clone_size: few
v_call: TRBV5-3
d_call: -
j_call: TRBJ1-1
cdr3_aa: CARSSRVAGRNTEAFF
cdr3_nt: TGTGCCAGAAGCTCCCGTGTGGCAGGGCGGAACACTGAAGCTTTCTTT

cdr3_length: 17
clone_size: many
v_call: TRBV5-1
d_call: -
j_call: TRBJ2-7
cdr3_aa: CASSHEAGTDNSYEQYF
cdr3_nt: TGCGCCAGCAGCCACGAGGCGGGGACAGATAACTCCTACGAGCAGTACTTC

cdr3_length: 13
clone_size: many
v_call: TRBV28
d_call: -
j_call: TRBJ1-2
cdr3_aa: CASSPAGNYGYTF
cdr3_nt: TGTGCCAGCAGCCCCGCCGGAAACTATGGCTACACCTTC

cdr3_length: 14
clone_size: few
v_call: TRBV7-8
d_call: -
j_call: TRBJ2-1
cdr3_aa: CASSLAGLPNEQFF
cdr3_nt: TGTGCCAGCAGCTTGGCCGGACTGCCCAATGAGCAGTTCTTC

cdr3_length: 20
clone_size: few
v_call: TRBV10-1
d_call: TRBD1
j_call: TRBJ2-2
cdr3_aa: CASSELWRRGTGGFTGELFF
cdr3_nt: TGCGCCAGCAGTGAGCTCTGGAGAAGAGGGACAGGAGGTTTCACCGGGGAGCTGTTTTTT

cdr3_length: 15
clone_size: few
v_call: TRBV5-4
d_call: -
j_call: TRBJ2-1
cdr3_aa: CASSFRPGQGNEQFF
cdr3_nt: TGTGCCAGCAGCTTTCGGCCAGGCCAAGGCAATGAGCAGTTCTTC

cdr3_length: 15
clone_size: many
v_call: TRBV27
d_call: TRBD1
j_call: TRBJ2-1
cdr3_aa: CASSLKAGGRNEQFF
cdr3_nt: TGTGCCAGCAGTTTAAAGGCAGGGGGCAGGAATGAGCAGTTCTTC

cdr3_length: 15
clone_size: few
v_call: TRBV7-8
d_call: -
j_call: TRBJ1-3
cdr3_aa: CASRSQASSGNTIYF
cdr3_nt: TGTGCCAGCAGATCACAGGCCAGCTCTGGAAACACCATATATTTT

cdr3_length: 14
clone_size: few
v_call: TRBV20-1
d_call: TRBD1
j_call: TRBJ1-3
cdr3_aa: CSAPDRATGNTIYF
cdr3_nt: TGCAGTGCGCCGGACAGGGCAACTGGAAACACCATATATTTT

cdr3_length: 18
clone_size: many
v_call: TRBV7-2
d_call: TRBD2
j_call: TRBJ2-1
cdr3_aa: CASSLQTSGGFSYNEQFF
cdr3_nt: TGTGCCAGCAGCTTACAAACTAGCGGGGGATTCTCCTACAATGAGCAGTTCTTC

cdr3_length: 16
clone_size: few
v_call: TRBV9
d_call: -
j_call: TRBJ2-3
cdr3_aa: CASSVGGGRATDTQYF
cdr3_nt: TGTGCCAGCAGCGTAGGTGGAGGTCGGGCGACAGATACGCAGTATTTT

cdr3_length: 16
clone_size: -
v_call: TRBV4-3
d_call: -
j_call: TRBJ1-4
cdr3_aa: CASSQDRSGSYEKLFF
cdr3_nt: TGCGCCAGCAGCCAAGATCGGTCAGGGTCTTACGAAAAACTGTTTTTT

cdr3_length: 14
clone_size: few
v_call: TRBV7-2
d_call: -
j_call: TRBJ1-1
cdr3_aa: CASSYVDKNTEAFF
cdr3_nt: TGTGCCAGCAGCTACGTGGACAAGAACACTGAAGCTTTCTTT

cdr3_length: 22
clone_size: few
v_call: TRBV7-9
d_call: -
j_call: TRBJ2-6
cdr3_aa: CASSVPGQIIPARGTGANVLTF
cdr3_nt: TGTGCCAGCAGCGTGCCGGGCCAAATAATTCCAGCCCGCGGGACTGGGGCCAACGTCCTGACTTTC

cdr3_length: 16
clone_size: many
v_call: TRBV28
d_call: TRBD2
j_call: TRBJ2-3
cdr3_aa: CASSFGLAGSTDTQYF
cdr3_nt: TGTGCCAGCAGTTTTGGACTAGCGGGGAGCACAGATACGCAGTATTTT

cdr3_length: 16
clone_size: few
v_call: TRBV28
d_call: -
j_call: TRBJ2-3
cdr3_aa: CASSDPGFRGTGTQYF
cdr3_nt: TGTGCCAGCAGTGACCCAGGCTTCCGGGGCACAGGTACGCAGTATTTT

cdr3_length: 15
clone_size: -
v_call: TRBV2
d_call: TRBD1
j_call: TRBJ2-4
cdr3_aa: CASSEADRVENIQYF
cdr3_nt: TGTGCCAGCAGTGAAGCGGACAGGGTTGAAAACATTCAGTACTTC

cdr3_length: 15
clone_size: many
v_call: TRBV12-3/TRBV12-4
d_call: -
j_call: TRBJ1-1
cdr3_aa: CASSWGRSMNTEAFF
cdr3_nt: TGTGCCAGCAGTTGGGGACGATCGATGAACACTGAAGCTTTCTTT

cdr3_length: 14
clone_size: many
v_call: TRBV6-6
d_call: -
j_call: TRBJ1-3
cdr3_aa: CASSYYPDWNTIYF
cdr3_nt: TGTGCCAGCAGTTACTACCCCGATTGGAACACCATATATTTT

cdr3_length: 16
clone_size: many
v_call: TRBV10-3
d_call: -
j_call: TRBJ2-6
cdr3_aa: CAISAVVGDGANVLTF
cdr3_nt: TGTGCCATCAGTGCAGTGGTAGGGGACGGGGCCAACGTCCTGACTTTC

cdr3_length: 15
clone_size: many
v_call: TRBV7-9
d_call: -
j_call: TRBJ2-3
cdr3_aa: CASKISTGLPDTQYF
cdr3_nt: TGTGCCAGCAAGATCTCCACAGGCCTCCCAGATACGCAGTATTTT

cdr3_length: 16
clone_size: -
v_call: TRBV12-3/TRBV12-4
d_call: TRBD1
j_call: TRBJ2-5
cdr3_aa: CASSPPSTGNQETQYF
cdr3_nt: TGTGCCAGCAGTCCGCCTTCGACAGGGAACCAAGAGACCCAGTACTTC

cdr3_length: 14
clone_size: few
v_call: TRBV28
d_call: TRBD1
j_call: TRBJ1-1
cdr3_aa: CASRRTGVNTEAFF
cdr3_nt: TGTGCCAGCAGAAGGACAGGGGTGAATACTGAAGCTTTCTTT

cdr3_length: 12
clone_size: many
v_call: TRBV20-1
d_call: -
j_call: TRBJ1-6
cdr3_aa: CSARQPFSPLHF
cdr3_nt: TGCAGTGCTAGACAGCCTTTTTCACCCCTCCACTTT

cdr3_length: 15
clone_size: few
v_call: TRBV20-1
d_call: TRBD1
j_call: TRBJ2-1
cdr3_aa: CSARPGQLGVDEQFF
cdr3_nt: TGCAGTGCTAGACCGGGACAGCTTGGAGTCGATGAGCAGTTCTTC

cdr3_length: 12
clone_size: many
v_call: TRBV10-3
d_call: -
j_call: TRBJ1-3
cdr3_aa: CAISGPGDTIYF
cdr3_nt: TGTGCCATCAGTGGCCCCGGGGATACCATATATTTT

cdr3_length: 15
clone_size: many
v_call: TRBV5-1
d_call: -
j_call: TRBJ1-2
cdr3_aa: CASSLNPFLGDGYTF
cdr3_nt: TGCGCCAGCAGCTTGAATCCGTTTTTGGGCGATGGCTACACCTTC

cdr3_length: 11
clone_size: -
v_call: TRBV24-1
d_call: -
j_call: TRBJ2-1
cdr3_aa: CATSKPGEQFF
cdr3_nt: TGTGCCACCAGTAAACCTGGTGAGCAGTTCTTC

cdr3_length: 12
clone_size: -
v_call: TRBV28
d_call: -
j_call: TRBJ1-5
cdr3_aa: CASRRAEQPQHF
cdr3_nt: TGTGCCAGCAGGCGAGCGGAACAGCCCCAGCATTTT

cdr3_length: 11
clone_size: -
v_call: TRBV12-3/TRBV12-4
d_call: TRBD1
j_call: TRBJ2-3
cdr3_aa: CASSQDRAQYF
cdr3_nt: TGTGCCAGCAGTCAAGACAGGGCGCAGTATTTT

cdr3_length: 14
clone_size: many
v_call: TRBV28
d_call: TRBD1
j_call: TRBJ2-7
cdr3_aa: CASSQITPGGRKYF
cdr3_nt: TGTGCCAGCAGTCAAATTACCCCAGGGGGCCGTAAGTACTTC

cdr3_length: 14
clone_size: -
v_call: TRBV7-9
d_call: -
j_call: TRBJ1-1
cdr3_aa: CASSLTARDGEAFF
cdr3_nt: TGTGCCAGCAGCTTAACGGCGAGGGACGGTGAAGCTTTCTTT

cdr3_length: 14
clone_size: -
v_call: TRBV12-3/TRBV12-4
d_call: TRBD1
j_call: TRBJ1-5
cdr3_aa: CASRGQGSNQPQHF
cdr3_nt: TGTGCCAGCAGGGGACAGGGTAGTAATCAGCCCCAGCATTTT

cdr3_length: 14
clone_size: -
v_call: TRBV7-9
d_call: -
j_call: TRBJ2-2
cdr3_aa: CASRRQENTGELFF
cdr3_nt: TGTGCCAGCAGACGACAGGAGAACACCGGGGAGCTGTTTTTT